The next 25 T cell receptor beta chains were all read from a single sample in a study of Graves' ophthalmopathy and Graves' hyperthyroidism (dated by TCRdb to between 2017 and 2018). Sequencing relied on an Illumina HiSeq 2000. For repertoire sequencing, TCR beta CDR3 regions were amplified from RNA transcripts. A first-round RT-PCR used HTBI primers with the Qiagen OneStep RT-PCR kit, followed by a second-round multiplex PCR, size selection and purification. Using fastp at Q25 and MiXCR, TCRdb reprocessed the public reads and kept productive beta chains. Each entry is one CDR3 protein sequence, shown with its most common DNA and genes. For this sample there are around 1,200,000 distinct CDR3 sequences; 35% to 40% appear just once. The top ten clonotypes cover more than 9.5% of the sample. The specimen was peripheral blood or thyroid tissue (not recorded which). The receptor set was obtained from an adult man with Graves' hyperthyroidism.

V is TRBV20-1 and J is TRBJ1-1; no reliable D call. CDR1 DFQATT and CDR2 SNEGSKA come from the germline V gene (reference sequence). The length of the CDR3 is 11 residues. Trimming left V 5 bases short and J 5 bases short, with 9 bases between. CDR3 loop: CSAFKRTEAFF. CDR3 sequence (DNA): TGCAGTGCTTTTAAAAGAACTGAAGCTTTCTTT.

The chain is built from TRBV24-1 and TRBJ2-5; 7 nucleotides line up with TRBD1. Unmatched junction bases numbered 4, after V lost 3 bases and J lost 1 base. CDR3 size: 15 residues. Germline lookup yields CDR1 KGHDR and CDR2 SFDVKD. The CDR3 region is CATSDPGTVQETQYF. The DNA for the CDR3 is TGTGCCACCAGTGATCCCGGGACAGTCCAAGAGACCCAGTACTTC.

Many counts were recorded for this clonotype. The chain joins TRBV10-3 to TRBJ1-2, with 8 nucleotides matching TRBD1. CDR1 and CDR2 from the germline V gene are ENHRY and SYGVKD. This CDR3 has 14 amino acids. Trimming took 10 bases from V and 4 from J; bases not matched to a gene: 11. CDR3 coding DNA: TGTGCCACCCAGGGACAGGAAGATTTCTATGGCTACACCTTC. It translates to CATQGQEDFYGYTF.

This clonotype was seen more than once but under ten times. V is TRBV12-3 or TRBV12-4 and J is TRBJ1-1; unclear D gene. The CDR3 is 13 amino acids. V was cut by 6 bases and J by 3 bases, with 11 bases left in between. The CDR3 region has the DNA TGTGCCAGCAGACGGTCTCTACACACTGAAGCTTTCTTT. Protein product: CASRRSLHTEAFF.

This clonotype has ten or more counts. CDR3 nucleotide sequence: TGCAGTGCTAGAGCTCCAACACCGGGACACTACGAGCAGTACTTC. Translation: CSARAPTPGHYEQYF. The chain is built from TRBV20-1 and TRBJ2-7, with D possibly TRBD1 on 6 matching bases. This CDR3 spans 15 amino acids. Trimming cost V 1 base and J 3 bases, with 16 bases left between them. Per germline, CDR1 DFQATT and CDR2 SNEGSKA (reference sequence).

This chain uses TRBV9 with TRBJ2-1, with D perhaps TRBD1 or TRBD2 (6 bases each). CDR1 is SGDLS, CDR2 YYNGEE, per germline. The CDR3 spans 14 residues. The ends were cut back, 0 bases at V and 5 bases at J, with 9 bases in the middle. CDR3 residues: CASSVAGADNEQFF. Written as DNA, the CDR3 is TGTGCCAGCAGCGTAGCGGGGGCCGACAATGAGCAGTTCTTC.

The chain links TRBV2 to TRBJ2-7; D is perhaps TRBD2 (5 bases). The V end lost 5 bases, the J end lost 3 bases, and 14 bases lay between the germline ends. CDR3 size: 14 residues. Germline V gene lookup returns CDR1 SNHLY and CDR2 FYNNEI. CDR3 sequence: CASSYRPRGYEQYF. The CDR3 DNA reads TGTGCCAGCAGTTACCGCCCACGGGGCTACGAGCAGTACTTC.

This clonotype was observed a handful of times. The rearrangement uses TRBV12-3 or TRBV12-4 and TRBJ1-4, with D maybe TRBD1 (5 bases). Trimming cost V 6 bases and J 0 bases, with 20 bases left between them. CDR3 length: 18 residues. CDR3 residues: CASSSDRFGASTNEKLFF. The CDR3 nucleotides read TGTGCCAGCAGCTCCGACCGATTTGGGGCCTCAACTAATGAAAAACTGTTTTTT.

This clonotype was detected many times. The chain uses TRBV20-1 and TRBJ1-1; a weak D match, TRBD1 (5 bases). The CDR3 length is 14 residues. CDR1 is DFQATT and CDR2 is SNEGSKA in the germline V gene (reference sequence). V was clipped by 1 base and J by 3 bases, with 12 bases between them. This chain's CDR3 is CSARVGGIDTEAFF. CDR3 sequence (DNA): TGCAGTGCTAGAGTTGGGGGGATCGACACTGAAGCTTTCTTT.

Concerning this clonotype: A much more abundant neighbour one base away suggests this may be a read error. This chain joins TRBV6-4 and TRBJ2-7; 8 bases agree with TRBD2. Germline V gives CDR1 MRHNA, CDR2 SNTAGT. The CDR3 extends over 15 amino acids. V lost 6 bases and J lost 6; bases outside the gene matches: 13. The CDR3: CASSPRGSGGCEQYF. CDR3 coding DNA: TGTGCCAGCAGCCCCCGGGGGAGCGGGGGTTGCGAGCAGTACTTC.

With regard to this clonotype: This may be a read error, as it is one base from a much larger clone. The chain recombines TRBV7-2 with TRBJ2-7; D not certain. Per the germline V gene, CDR1 is SGHTA and CDR2 is FQGNSA. V lost 5 bases and J lost 2, with 10 bases in between. This CDR3 is 13 amino acids long. DNA for the CDR3: TGTGCCAGCAGCCCAATTTTCGCCTACGAGCAGTACTTC. Amino acid sequence: CASSPIFAYEQYF.

This clonotype was counted only a few times. The chain employs TRBV20-1 and TRBJ1-4; D is ambiguous. The CDR3 totals 14 residues. Trimming left V 6 bases short and J 8 bases short, with 19 bases between. Germline CDR1 DFQATT, CDR2 SNEGSKA (reference sequence). CDR3 DNA sequence: TGCAGTGCGCAGGATGTCGGGCACGGGGAAAAACTGTTTTTT. As protein: CSAQDVGHGEKLFF.

This clonotype was detected ten times or more. The chain employs TRBV11-2 and TRBJ2-5; the match to TRBD2 covers 12 bases. The V and J ends lost 5 bases and 3 bases, in that order; junction bases with no gene match: 7. The CDR3 is 16 residues long. Germline V gene data show CDR1 as SGHAT and CDR2 as FQNNGV. CDR3 amino acids: CASSTPRLAGEETQYF. The DNA for the CDR3 is TGTGCCAGCAGCACTCCCCGACTAGCGGGAGAAGAGACCCAGTACTTC.

This chain uses TRBV19 with TRBJ2-5, with D possibly matching TRBD1 (6 bases). There are 20 residues in the CDR3. Germline lookup yields CDR1 LNHDA and CDR2 SQIVND (reference sequence). Trimming pared 5 bases from V and 6 bases from J, leaving 34 bases between. CDR3 residues: CASSYGDWSQGSSGLKTQYF. CDR3 DNA: TGTGCCAGTAGTTATGGGGATTGGAGCCAGGGGTCGAGTGGATTGAAGACCCAGTACTTC.

The chain joins TRBV7-8 to TRBJ1-1; perhaps TRBD1 as D (5 bases). V shed 7 bases and J shed 4 bases, with 13 bases lying between them. The CDR3 runs 13 residues. Germline values: CDR1 SGHVS, CDR2 FQNEAQ. For the CDR3, the DNA is TGTGCCAGCATCTCCGGGGGATTCACTGAAGCTTTCTTT. Residues: CASISGGFTEAFF.

In this sample, this clonotype turned up many times. V usage is TRBV10-1 and J usage is TRBJ1-5, with a tentative D call TRBD1 (6 bases). CDR3 length: 13 amino acids. The germline V and J ends were trimmed by 0 bases and 9 bases, with 9 bases remaining between them. CDR1 and CDR2 from the germline V gene are WNHNN and SYGVQD (reference sequence). The CDR3 region has the DNA TGCGCCAGCAGTGAGTCAGGGGGACGGCCCCAGCATTTT. This codes for CASSESGGRPQHF.

The V and J genes are TRBV25-1 and TRBJ2-5; TRBD2 matches at 10 bases. Germline V lookup: CDR1 MGHDK, CDR2 SYGVNS. The length of the CDR3 is 16 residues. With V trimmed by 2 bases and J by 5 bases, 8 bases remained unmatched. In DNA, the CDR3 is TGTGCCAGCAGTGAAAGGGCTAGCGGGGGCAGGGAGACCCAGTACTTC. It yields the protein CASSERASGGRETQYF.

The CDR3 reads CASSQRTSGVWTQYF. DNA for the CDR3: TGTGCCAGCAGCCAACGGACTAGCGGGGTGTGGACCCAGTACTTC. The rearrangement links TRBV14 to TRBJ2-5, with 12 positions matching TRBD2. The CDR3 is 15 amino acids. The V gene end was trimmed by 2 bases and the J gene end by 7 bases; junction bases not matched to a gene: 5. The V gene's germline CDR1 is SGHDN and CDR2 FVKESK. The whole variable domain, filled in from reference TRBV14 and TRBJ2-5, reads EAGVTQFPSHSVIEKGQTVTLRCDPISGHDNLYWYRRVMGKEIKFLLHFVKESKQDESGMPNNRFLAERTGGTYSTLKVQPAELEDSGVYFCASSQRTSGVWTQYFGPGTRLLVL.

This clonotype was counted at least ten times. This chain joins TRBV19 and TRBJ1-1; 7 bases fit TRBD1. J lost 0 bases, V lost 4 bases, and 2 bases had no gene match. The CDR3 has 14 residues. Germline assignment: CDR1 LNHDA and CDR2 SQIVND (reference sequence). DNA for the CDR3: TGTGCCAGTAGTAGGGACAGACTGAACACTGAAGCTTTCTTT. It encodes CASSRDRLNTEAFF.

This clonotype was detected ten times or more. The V gene is TRBV20-1, the J gene TRBJ2-7; 9 bases agree with TRBD2. The CDR3 is made up of 15 amino acids. Trimming at V came to 3 bases and at J to 0 bases, leaving 6 bases not matched to a gene. Germline lookup yields CDR1 DFQATT and CDR2 SNEGSKA (reference sequence). CDR3 amino acids: CSASPAGGISYEQYF. CDR3 nucleotides: TGCAGTGCTAGCCCAGCGGGGGGCATCTCCTACGAGCAGTACTTC.

This chain connects TRBV20-1 to TRBJ2-2, with D maybe TRBD1 (5 bases). This CDR3 has 14 residues. CDR1 and CDR2 from the germline V gene are DFQATT and SNEGSKA (reference sequence). V was cut by 6 bases and J by 1 base, with 12 bases left in between. In DNA form, the CDR3 reads TGCAGTGCATCTACAACAGGGAACACCGGGGAGCTGTTTTTT. It specifies CSASTTGNTGELFF.

This clonotype showed up many times. The genes are TRBV7-3 and TRBJ2-7, with TRBD1 as a possible D gene (6 bases). Germline-derived CDR1 and CDR2 are SGHTA and FQGTGA. This CDR3 has 14 residues. V gave up 5 bases and J gave up 2 bases, with 13 bases separating them. CDR3 protein: CASSATGTTYEQYF. CDR3 coding DNA: TGTGCCAGCAGCGCTACCGGGACAACCTACGAGCAGTACTTC.

CDR3 coding DNA: TGTGCCAGCAGTGCGAGGACGGAGTCAATTTTACTCTATGGCTACACCTTC. Translating it yields CASSARTESILLYGYTF. The J gene is TRBJ1-2, the V gene TRBV6-1; D remains unclear. V gave up 4 bases and J gave up 4 bases, with 22 bases separating them. Germline V gene data show CDR1 as MNHNS and CDR2 as SASEGT. This CDR3 comprises 17 residues.

V gene TRBV7-2 combines with J gene TRBJ2-7, with 9 bases lining up with TRBD2. J was trimmed by 9 bases and V by 1 base; bases with no gene match: 10. CDR1 is SGHTA, CDR2 FQGNSA, per germline. The CDR3 is 15 residues long. Here the CDR3 reads CASSLEIAGGPGQYF. CDR3 sequence (DNA): TGTGCCAGCAGCTTAGAAATTGCGGGAGGGCCAGGGCAGTACTTC.

This clonotype was seen a handful of times. The V and J genes are TRBV6-2 or TRBV6-3 and TRBJ2-2, with D tentatively TRBD2 (7 bases). Germline V CDR1 and CDR2: MNHEY, SVGEGT. The CDR3 is 16 residues long. V lost 7 bases and J 2 bases, leaving 17 bases between the germline ends. The CDR3 sequence: CASKNSGGLNTGELFF. The CDR3 DNA reads TGTGCCAGCAAAAACTCGGGGGGCCTAAACACCGGGGAGCTGTTTTTT.